The 5 T cell receptor beta chains reported below all come from one sample, sequenced in a study of molecular identifiers for immune sequencing clone quantification. TCRdb independently ran MiXCR on the PCR reads; one entry per CDR3 protein. The repertoire holds 40,000 to 45,000 distinct CDR3 sequences, with approximately 25% as singletons. Sequencing used naive CD8+ T cells from blood, with Jurkat cell RNA spiked in. Sample subset: FACS-sorted CD8+CD4-CCR7+CD45RA+ naive T cells. The source is a human donor in good health. Some libraries in this study had Jurkat cell RNA spiked in.

This clonotype was observed at least ten times. The CDR3 reads CASSTASGGYEQYF. In nucleotides, the CDR3 is TGTGCCAGCAGTACAGCTAGCGGGGGCTACGAGCAGTACTTC. This chain connects TRBV27 to TRBJ2-7; the match to TRBD2 covers 10 bases. After removal of 5 bases from V and 3 bases from J, the junction contained 4 bases not matched to a gene. This CDR3 is 14 amino acids long. Germline assignment: CDR1 MNHEY and CDR2 SMNVEV (reference sequence).

V gene TRBV27 combines with J gene TRBJ2-1, with D perhaps matching TRBD2 (7 bases). In germline, CDR1 is MNHEY, CDR2 SMNVEV (reference sequence). This CDR3 contains 15 residues. The V and J ends lost 2 bases and 7 bases respectively, with 15 bases between them. For the CDR3, the DNA is TGTGCCAGCAGTTTAGGAGGGGGGGGTGGGAATGAGCAGTTCTTC. Its translation is CASSLGGGGGNEQFF.

At least ten counts were recorded for this clonotype. The chain employs TRBV12-3 or TRBV12-4 and TRBJ2-1; the match to TRBD2 covers 7 bases. V was clipped by 3 bases and J by 7 bases; unmatched bases: 6. This CDR3 comprises 14 residues. Here the CDR3 reads CASSLSSGPNEQFF. The CDR3 coding sequence is TGTGCCAGCAGTTTGTCTAGCGGCCCGAATGAGCAGTTCTTC.

This clonotype was seen repeatedly, ten times or more. This chain joins TRBV6-2 or TRBV6-3 and TRBJ2-4, with 12 bases matching TRBD1. The CDR3 spans 19 residues. The trim removed 5 bases at V and 1 base at J, leaving 12 bases unmatched. Looked up from germline, CDR1 is MNHEY and CDR2 is SVGEGT. CDR3 in amino acids: CASSTPGQGALVAKNIQYF. Written as DNA, the CDR3 is TGTGCCAGCAGTACGCCGGGACAGGGGGCGTTGGTGGCCAAAAACATTCAGTACTTC.

Remarks on this clonotype: This may stem from a read error, because a much larger clone lies one nucleotide away. The gene calls are TRBV5-6 and TRBJ2-7; 10 nucleotides align to TRBD1. There are 16 residues in the CDR3. Germline V gene sequence: CDR1 SGHDT, CDR2 YYEEEE. The ends lost 7 bases at V and 6 bases at J; junction bases unmatched: 16. The CDR3 nucleotides are TGTGCCAGCCGCCTTGGGGGAGACAGGGGGCCGTTCGAGCAGTACTTC. Translated: CASRLGGDRGPFEQYF.